The entry that follows covers one T cell receptor (beta chain) sequence. Its ends do not fully match the called genes, so a read error is possible. This CDR3 is built from 18 residues. CDR1 is MDHEN, CDR2 SYDVKM, per germline. This entry belongs to a study of cytomegalovirus exposure and HLA in healthy donors. Primers included in the PCR were 60 Vbeta and 13 Jbeta primers. Measured with immunoSEQ multiplex PCR; TCRdb has only the in-frame clones, and not every one. The sample carries some 170,000 clones, just over 75% recorded once. This receptor was identified in a woman between 55 and 75 years old in good health and CMV-seropositive. The chain recombines TRBV28 with TRBJ2-6; 12 nucleotides match TRBD2. Sequencing was performed on PBMCs. CDR3 protein: CASSSTSGGLPGANGLTF. The CDR3 coding sequence is TGTGCCAGCAGTTCGACTAGCGGGGGCCTACCTGGGGCCAACGGCCTGACTTTC.